This TCR beta chain comes out of a study of CD8+ T cells in alopecia areata. As for the study in general: Percent affected scalp area, the SALT score, rated treated patients' severity. Findings of the study overall: Possibly because of HLA-related factors, TCR sharing was less clear across patients than in mice. A large proportion of expanded lesional clones were detected persisting in scalp and blood during tofacitinib.

Treatment denoted: oral pan-JAK inhibitor, 5-10 mg twice daily. Punch biopsies of lesional scalp, plus peripheral blood, were taken from alopecia areata patients. Germline CDR1 and CDR2: SNHLY and FYNNEI. V shed 6 bases and J shed 4 bases, with 17 bases lying between them. The CDR3 is 15 amino acids. cDNA prepared by RNA extraction and subsequent reverse transcription served as the template for sequencing. Some clones are missing from TCRdb's copy, which holds only in-frame ones; the method was immunoSEQ multiplex PCR. The sample has some 150,000 clones, 86% seen once. About this clone itself: Its target is unknown.

This chain connects TRBV2 to TRBJ2-3; weak D call: TRBD1 (6 bases). Material: CD8+ T cells sorted from blood, obtained at week 4, from a patient treated with tofacitinib. The sequence came from a human donor with alopecia areata. CDR3 nucleotides: TGTGCCAGCAGGGGGGCTGAGGGAATCGCAGATACGCAGTATTTT. Translating gives CASRGAEGIADTQYF.